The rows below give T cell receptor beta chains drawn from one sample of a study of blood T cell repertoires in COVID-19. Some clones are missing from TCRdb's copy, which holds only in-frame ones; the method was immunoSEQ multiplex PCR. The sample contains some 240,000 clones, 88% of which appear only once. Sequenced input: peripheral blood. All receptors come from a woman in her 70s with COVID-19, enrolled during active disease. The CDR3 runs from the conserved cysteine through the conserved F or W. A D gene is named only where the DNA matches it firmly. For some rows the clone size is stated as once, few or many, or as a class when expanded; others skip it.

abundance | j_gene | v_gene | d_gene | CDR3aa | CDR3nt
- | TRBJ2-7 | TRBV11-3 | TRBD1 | CASSERGQGTSYEQYF | TGTGCCAGCAGCGAAAGGGGACAGGGGACCTCCTACGAGCAGTACTTC
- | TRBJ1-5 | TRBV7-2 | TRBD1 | CASSLTTGGQPQHF | TGTGCCAGCAGCCTTACGACAGGGGGTCAGCCCCAGCATTTT
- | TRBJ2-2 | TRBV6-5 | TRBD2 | CASSSWTSGTTGELFF | TGTGCCAGCAGTTCATGGACTAGCGGCACTACCGGGGAGCTGTTTTTT
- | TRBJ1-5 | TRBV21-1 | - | CASSKGGDRRHSNQPQHF | TGTGCCAGCAGCAAAGGCGGAGACAGGAGACATAGCAATCAGCCCCAGCATTTT
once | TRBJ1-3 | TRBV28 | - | CASSLWVGGESSGNTIYF | TGTGCCAGCAGTTTATGGGTAGGGGGGGAATCCTCTGGAAACACCATATATTTT
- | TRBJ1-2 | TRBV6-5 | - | CASTEQGLGYTF | TGTGCCAGCACCGAACAGGGTCTCGGCTACACCTTC
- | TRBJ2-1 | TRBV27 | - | CATSTGSYNEQFF | TGTGCCACCTCAACCGGGAGCTACAATGAGCAGTTCTTC
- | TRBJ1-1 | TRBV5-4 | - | CASSLGAGRGKAFF | TGTGCCAGCAGCTTGGGGGCAGGGCGGGGAAAAGCTTTCTTT
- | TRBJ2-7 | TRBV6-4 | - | CASSDPVTYEQYF | TGTGCCAGCAGTGACCCGGTTACCTACGAGCAGTACTTC
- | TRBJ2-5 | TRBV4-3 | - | CASSQIFRGFLETQYF | TGCGCCAGCAGCCAAATTTTTCGGGGATTTTTGGAGACCCAGTACTTC
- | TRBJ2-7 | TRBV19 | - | CASSPSAKPYEQYF | TGTGCCAGTAGTCCCTCCGCGAAACCCTACGAGCAGTACTTC
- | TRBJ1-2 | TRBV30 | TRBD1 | CAGRDREKGYYGYTF | TGTGCCGGGAGGGACAGAGAAAAGGGGTACTATGGCTACACCTTC
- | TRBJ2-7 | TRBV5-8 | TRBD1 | CASSFTGTGTHEQYF | TGTGCCAGCAGCTTCACCGGGACAGGGACCCACGAGCAGTACTTC
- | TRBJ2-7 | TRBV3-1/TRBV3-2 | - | CASSQDYGPENF | TGTGCCAGCAGCCAAGACTATGGTCCGGAGAACTTC